This is a list of T cell receptor beta chains from one sample in a study of T cell repertoires in cytomegalovirus infection. A single record per CDR3 protein comes from TCRdb applying MiXCR to the reads. Of 100,000 to 150,000 distinct CDR3 sequences listed, approximately 30% were seen once; the top ten hold 45% to 65%. Their recognized antigens are unknown. The starting material was CD8+ T cells from cultured PBMCs, obtained from culture after CMV antigen stimulation. The receptors derive from a human donor in good health (CMV status not recorded). Some clones in this sample may be carry-over from other donors' samples. CDR3s include the opening cysteine and the closing phenylalanine or tryptophan. The D gene is left open where the match is weak. Some rows mark clone size as missing; the rest say once, few, many or name a class of expanded clone.

abundance: many; v_gene: TRBV7-8; d_gene: TRBD1; j_gene: TRBJ2-1; CDR3nt: TGTGCCAGCAGCTTAGCCCCGACAGGGAACGAGCAGTTCTTC; CDR3aa: CASSLAPTGNEQFF
abundance: .; v_gene: TRBV28; d_gene: .; j_gene: TRBJ2-7; CDR3nt: TGTGCCTGCGCCGGGGGGAGGGGGTACTACGAGCAGTACTTC; CDR3aa: CACAGGRGYYEQYF
abundance: .; v_gene: TRBV29-1; d_gene: TRBD1; j_gene: TRBJ2-1; CDR3nt: TGCAGCGTCGCGGGACAGGGGGCCCCCTACAATGAGCAGTTCTTC; CDR3aa: CSVAGQGAPYNEQFF
abundance: few; v_gene: TRBV19; d_gene: .; j_gene: TRBJ1-1; CDR3nt: TGTGCCAGTAAAACAGGGAACACTGAAGCTTTCTTT; CDR3aa: CASKTGNTEAFF
abundance: .; v_gene: TRBV7-9; d_gene: .; j_gene: TRBJ2-2; CDR3nt: TGTGCCAGCAGCTTTCCTGGGAGAATTCCGAACACCGGGGAGCTGTTTTTT; CDR3aa: CASSFPGRIPNTGELFF
abundance: few; v_gene: TRBV6-2/TRBV6-3; d_gene: .; j_gene: TRBJ1-5; CDR3nt: TGTGCCAGCAGTTACTCGAGGGGAACTGGCCATCAGCCCCAGCATTTT; CDR3aa: CASSYSRGTGHQPQHF
abundance: .; v_gene: TRBV15; d_gene: TRBD2; j_gene: TRBJ2-3; CDR3nt: TGTGCCACCAGCAGAGCCCCGGGACTAGCGGCCACAGATACGCAGTATTTT; CDR3aa: CATSRAPGLAATDTQYF
abundance: few; v_gene: TRBV6-1; d_gene: TRBD1; j_gene: TRBJ2-3; CDR3nt: TGTGCCAGCACCTGGTACCCGACAGGGGTCACCACAGATACGCAGTATTTT; CDR3aa: CASTWYPTGVTTDTQYF
abundance: few; v_gene: TRBV7-9; d_gene: .; j_gene: TRBJ1-2; CDR3nt: TGTGCCAGCAGCTCCGGCGGGGGGGCGGGGGACTATGGCTACACCTTC; CDR3aa: CASSSGGGAGDYGYTF
abundance: .; v_gene: TRBV5-6; d_gene: TRBD1; j_gene: TRBJ1-1; CDR3nt: TGTGCCAGCAGCTTGGGACAGGGGGGCGTCACTGAAGCTTTCTTT; CDR3aa: CASSLGQGGVTEAFF
abundance: few; v_gene: TRBV20-1; d_gene: .; j_gene: TRBJ2-1; CDR3nt: TGCAGTAGCCCTTTGGGGGACTACAATGAGCAGTTCTTC; CDR3aa: CSSPLGDYNEQFF
abundance: many; v_gene: TRBV7-9; d_gene: TRBD1; j_gene: TRBJ2-7; CDR3nt: TGTGCCAGCAGCTCCCAGGACAGGGGGCCCTCCTACGAGCAGTACTTC; CDR3aa: CASSSQDRGPSYEQYF
abundance: .; v_gene: TRBV6-1; d_gene: .; j_gene: TRBJ2-3; CDR3nt: TGTGCCAGCAGTGAAACACGGATCACAGATACGCAGTATTTT; CDR3aa: CASSETRITDTQYF
abundance: .; v_gene: TRBV27; d_gene: TRBD2; j_gene: TRBJ2-1; CDR3nt: TGTGCCAGCAGACTAGCGGGGGGCAATGAGCAGTTCTTC; CDR3aa: CASRLAGGNEQFF
abundance: .; v_gene: TRBV4-1; d_gene: .; j_gene: TRBJ2-7; CDR3nt: TGCGCCAGCAGCCGGACACGAACCTCCTACGAGCAGTACTTC; CDR3aa: CASSRTRTSYEQYF
abundance: few; v_gene: TRBV4-1; d_gene: .; j_gene: TRBJ2-2; CDR3nt: TGCGCCAGCAGCCAAATGCTAGAATTAGCCGGGGAGCTGTTTTTT; CDR3aa: CASSQMLELAGELFF
abundance: few; v_gene: TRBV6-1; d_gene: .; j_gene: TRBJ2-1; CDR3nt: TGTGCCAGCAGACTAGCTTGGACAGAGGGTGAGCAGTTCTTC; CDR3aa: CASRLAWTEGEQFF
abundance: .; v_gene: TRBV12-3/TRBV12-4; d_gene: .; j_gene: TRBJ1-5; CDR3nt: TGTGCCAGCAGTTTGGGCACTGAATACAATCAGCCCCAGCATTTT; CDR3aa: CASSLGTEYNQPQHF
abundance: .; v_gene: TRBV4-3; d_gene: .; j_gene: TRBJ1-3; CDR3nt: TGCGTCAGCAGCCTCTTAGGGTACCAACAGGGAAACTCTGGAAACACCATATATTTT; CDR3aa: CVSSLLGYQQGNSGNTIYF
abundance: many; v_gene: TRBV5-4; d_gene: TRBD1; j_gene: TRBJ2-1; CDR3nt: TGTGCCAGCAGCTGGGGACAGGGTAGCGATGAGCAGTTCTTC; CDR3aa: CASSWGQGSDEQFF
abundance: .; v_gene: TRBV10-3; d_gene: .; j_gene: TRBJ2-7; CDR3nt: TGTGCCATCACCGAAAATTACGACAGCTACGAGCAGTACTTC; CDR3aa: CAITENYDSYEQYF
abundance: .; v_gene: TRBV29-1; d_gene: .; j_gene: TRBJ1-3; CDR3nt: TGCAGCGTTGAAGACCGAGGCCGGGGCGACAACACCATATATTTT; CDR3aa: CSVEDRGRGDNTIYF
abundance: .; v_gene: TRBV4-1; d_gene: .; j_gene: TRBJ1-4; CDR3nt: TGCGCCAGCAGCCGAGGGGCCTTTGCAACTAATGAAAAACTGTTTTTT; CDR3aa: CASSRGAFATNEKLFF
abundance: few; v_gene: TRBV7-2; d_gene: .; j_gene: TRBJ2-1; CDR3nt: TGTGCCAGCACTTTCCTCAGAGGAGTACGCAATGAGCAGTTCTTC; CDR3aa: CASTFLRGVRNEQFF
abundance: few; v_gene: TRBV5-6; d_gene: TRBD1; j_gene: TRBJ1-1; CDR3nt: TGTGCCAGCAGCTTCGTCGGACAGGGGAACACTGAAGCTTTCTTT; CDR3aa: CASSFVGQGNTEAFF
abundance: .; v_gene: TRBV2; d_gene: .; j_gene: TRBJ2-2; CDR3nt: TGTGCCCGCAGGGTTTACACCGGGGAGCTGTTTTTT; CDR3aa: CARRVYTGELFF
abundance: many; v_gene: TRBV7-2; d_gene: TRBD2; j_gene: TRBJ2-2; CDR3nt: TGTGCCAGCAGCCCCACGACTAGCGGATACGGGGAGCTGTTTTTT; CDR3aa: CASSPTTSGYGELFF
abundance: .; v_gene: TRBV6-6; d_gene: .; j_gene: TRBJ2-1; CDR3nt: TGTGCCAGCACTTTACCCCCAGGGGATTCCTACAATGAGCAGTTCTTC; CDR3aa: CASTLPPGDSYNEQFF
abundance: .; v_gene: TRBV20-1; d_gene: TRBD2; j_gene: TRBJ2-1; CDR3nt: TGCAGTGCTAGGGTCGCCAGCGGGGGTTTGAATGAGCAGTTCTTC; CDR3aa: CSARVASGGLNEQFF
abundance: .; v_gene: TRBV15; d_gene: TRBD1; j_gene: TRBJ1-1; CDR3nt: TGTGCCACCACCGATAGACAGGGTTTCGCTGAAGCTTTCTTT; CDR3aa: CATTDRQGFAEAFF
abundance: .; v_gene: TRBV4-3; d_gene: .; j_gene: TRBJ1-1; CDR3nt: TGCGCCAGCAGCCAATGGTCGTCGAACACTGAAGCTTTCTTT; CDR3aa: CASSQWSSNTEAFF
abundance: .; v_gene: TRBV27; d_gene: TRBD1; j_gene: TRBJ2-7; CDR3nt: TGTGCCAGCGAACCTACCGGGACAGGGTTGGCCGAGCAGTACTTC; CDR3aa: CASEPTGTGLAEQYF
abundance: .; v_gene: TRBV7-9; d_gene: .; j_gene: TRBJ2-7; CDR3nt: TGTGCCAGCAGCTTAGAATTCGGGTCCTACGAGCAGTACTTC; CDR3aa: CASSLEFGSYEQYF
abundance: .; v_gene: TRBV5-1; d_gene: .; j_gene: TRBJ2-1; CDR3nt: TGCGCCAGCAGCTTGGCTCGGCCAGCGGGCGATGAGCAGTTCTTC; CDR3aa: CASSLARPAGDEQFF
abundance: .; v_gene: TRBV2; d_gene: TRBD2; j_gene: TRBJ2-3; CDR3nt: TGTGCCAGCAGTCCACTCGGACCGGCGGGAGTAGATACGCAGTATTTT; CDR3aa: CASSPLGPAGVDTQYF
abundance: .; v_gene: TRBV6-6; d_gene: .; j_gene: TRBJ1-5; CDR3nt: TGTGCCAGCAGTTACCGAGGGGTTGCGGTGCAGCCCCAGCATTTT; CDR3aa: CASSYRGVAVQPQHF
abundance: few; v_gene: TRBV6-2/TRBV6-3; d_gene: .; j_gene: TRBJ2-5; CDR3nt: TGTGCCAGCAGTTACGGTGGCGGGACGGCCCGCGAGACCCAGTACTTC; CDR3aa: CASSYGGGTARETQYF
abundance: many; v_gene: TRBV7-2; d_gene: .; j_gene: TRBJ2-3; CDR3nt: TGTGCCAGCAGCCTAACCAGGGGCACTAGCACAGATACGCAGTATTTT; CDR3aa: CASSLTRGTSTDTQYF
abundance: .; v_gene: TRBV6-1; d_gene: .; j_gene: TRBJ2-1; CDR3nt: TGTGCCAGCAGGACCGGCAGGAGCTCCTACAATGAGCAGTTCTTC; CDR3aa: CASRTGRSSYNEQFF
abundance: .; v_gene: TRBV29-1; d_gene: TRBD1; j_gene: TRBJ2-7; CDR3nt: TGCAGCGTTGATATGGCAGGGGGCAAGGACGAGCAGTACTTC; CDR3aa: CSVDMAGGKDEQYF
abundance: few; v_gene: TRBV2; d_gene: TRBD1; j_gene: TRBJ2-1; CDR3nt: TGTGCCAGCAGTGACCGGGACAGGGGGCTAGATGAGCAGTTCTTC; CDR3aa: CASSDRDRGLDEQFF
abundance: .; v_gene: TRBV2; d_gene: TRBD1; j_gene: TRBJ2-7; CDR3nt: TGTGCCATAGGGGACAGGAACTACGAGCAGTACTTC; CDR3aa: CAIGDRNYEQYF
abundance: .; v_gene: TRBV5-1; d_gene: .; j_gene: TRBJ1-1; CDR3nt: TGCGCCAGCAGCTTAGCATCGGGGTTGAACACTGAAGCTTTCTTT; CDR3aa: CASSLASGLNTEAFF
abundance: .; v_gene: TRBV12-3/TRBV12-4; d_gene: .; j_gene: TRBJ1-4; CDR3nt: TGTGCCAGCACTCTCCCGGGGGGGGCAGAAAAACTGTTTTTT; CDR3aa: CASTLPGGAEKLFF
abundance: many; v_gene: TRBV7-3; d_gene: .; j_gene: TRBJ2-6; CDR3nt: TGTGCCAGCAGCCCCCGCGGGACTCTCTCTGGGGCCAACGTCCTGACTTTC; CDR3aa: CASSPRGTLSGANVLTF
abundance: many; v_gene: TRBV9; d_gene: .; j_gene: TRBJ1-1; CDR3nt: TGTGCCAGCAGCGTGGACCGCGGTGTCAACACTGAAGCTTTCTTT; CDR3aa: CASSVDRGVNTEAFF
abundance: .; v_gene: TRBV5-1; d_gene: TRBD1; j_gene: TRBJ2-7; CDR3nt: TGCGCCAGCAGCTTCATTACCGGGACAGGACCCTACGAGCAGTACTTC; CDR3aa: CASSFITGTGPYEQYF
abundance: .; v_gene: TRBV7-6; d_gene: TRBD1; j_gene: TRBJ2-7; CDR3nt: TGTGCCAGCAGCTGGGACAGGGGGCTTAGCGAGCAGTACTTC; CDR3aa: CASSWDRGLSEQYF
abundance: few; v_gene: TRBV7-6; d_gene: .; j_gene: TRBJ1-1; CDR3nt: TGTGCCAGCAGCTTAGCTGGAGGCAGTGAAGCTTTCTTT; CDR3aa: CASSLAGGSEAFF
abundance: .; v_gene: TRBV19; d_gene: TRBD2; j_gene: TRBJ2-7; CDR3nt: TGTGCCAGTAGTGCTATTCACCTAGCGGGGGGGACCGGGGAGCAGTACTTC; CDR3aa: CASSAIHLAGGTGEQYF
abundance: .; v_gene: TRBV12-3/TRBV12-4; d_gene: TRBD1; j_gene: TRBJ1-2; CDR3nt: TGTGCCAGCAGTTTAGGGGACAGGGGGATTTTCTACACCTTC; CDR3aa: CASSLGDRGIFYTF
abundance: .; v_gene: TRBV20-1; d_gene: .; j_gene: TRBJ1-1; CDR3nt: TGCAGTGCCGTACTATCGAACACTGAAGCTTTCTTT; CDR3aa: CSAVLSNTEAFF